One sample yielded the 21 T cell receptor beta chains listed below, sequenced in a study of immune heterogeneity within non-small cell lung tumors. A multiplex PCR containing 32 V primers and 13 J primers was used to amplify TCR beta CDR3. TCRdb ran MiXCR on the multiplex PCR reads and lists one entry per CDR3 protein. The sample lists some 11,000 distinct CDR3 sequences; around 30% were seen once. Template material for each sample was 550 to 700 ng of bulk tumor genomic DNA. Multiple widely separated biopsies were taken from each primary tumor at surgery. Their non-small cell lung cancer was newly diagnosed and untreated, and the patients underwent curative surgery. Specimen: lung tumor tissue. The receptors stem from a woman aged 45-65 years with non-small cell lung cancer.

This clonotype was found many times. The chain couples TRBV19 to TRBJ2-5; D is unresolved. This CDR3 region has 13 residues. V lost 3 bases and J 4 bases, leaving 9 bases between the germline ends. Germline V gives CDR1 LNHDA, CDR2 SQIVND (reference sequence). The CDR3 DNA reads TGTGCCAGTAGTATCTCCCACCGAGAGACCCAGTACTTC. It yields the protein CASSISHRETQYF.

By sample share, this clonotype is medium-sized. The chain carries TRBV2 and TRBJ2-2, with TRBD1 as a possible D gene (6 bases). Trimming stripped 1 base from V and 8 bases from J, with 14 bases between. The CDR3 length is 15 residues. Germline CDR1 reads SNHLY; CDR2 reads FYNNEI. For the CDR3, the DNA is TGTGCCAGCAGTGAAGAGTACAGGGTCGGAGGGGAGCTGTTTTTT. Its translation is CASSEEYRVGGELFF.

This clonotype was observed at least ten times. As DNA, the CDR3 is TGTGCCAGTAGTGCCCTCCGGACCAACGCCCGCGAGCAGTACTTC. Translating gives CASSALRTNAREQYF. The chain links TRBV19 to TRBJ2-7; D is unclear. The CDR3 sequence is 15 residues long. V lost 5 bases and J lost 6, with 20 bases in between. Germline CDR1 LNHDA, CDR2 SQIVND (reference sequence).

This clonotype was seen many times. This chain joins TRBV18 and TRBJ1-1; 8 nucleotides agree with TRBD1. The length of the CDR3 is 15 residues. Trimming at V came to 4 bases and at J to 5 bases, leaving 9 bases not matched to a gene. Germline CDR1 KGHSH, CDR2 LQKENI. The CDR3: CASSLGQGGQTEAFF. DNA of the CDR3: TGTGCCAGCTCACTTGGACAGGGCGGGCAAACTGAAGCTTTCTTT. The variable domain in full, completed from reference TRBV18 and TRBJ1-1, reads NAGVMQNPRHLVRRRGQEARLRCSPMKGHSHVYWYRQLPEEGLKFMVYLQKENIIDESGMPKERFSAEFPKEGPSILRIQQVVRGDSAAYFCASSLGQGGQTEAFFGQGTRLTVV.

This clonotype was seen once. A single base separates this from a much larger clone, so it may be a read error. The gene calls are TRBV5-1 and TRBJ1-2, with 7 nucleotides matching TRBD1. CDR1 is SGHRS, CDR2 YFSETQ, per germline. CDR3 size: 15 residues. CDR3 bases: TGCACCAGCAGCTTGGGACAGTCCAGGCCCTCAGGCTACACCTTC. This sequence encodes CTSSLGQSRPSGYTF.

Only a few counts were recorded for this clonotype. The gene calls are TRBV5-6 and TRBJ1-2, with D possibly matching TRBD1 (6 bases). Trimming left V 1 base short and J 7 bases short, with 17 bases between. Germline V gene data show CDR1 as SGHDT and CDR2 as YYEEEE. The CDR3 covers 15 residues. The CDR3 sequence: CASSLFWGLSGGYTF. CDR3 coding DNA: TGTGCCAGCAGCTTGTTTTGGGGGCTTAGTGGTGGCTACACCTTC.

This rearrangement joins TRBV19 to TRBJ2-1, with TRBD2 matching 9 bases. V dropped 4 bases and J dropped 2; count of bases not matched to a gene: 3. CDR1 is LNHDA, CDR2 SQIVND, per germline (reference sequence). This CDR3 has 15 residues. The CDR3 DNA sequence: TGTGCCAGTAGTAAGACTAGCGGTACCTACAATGAGCAGTTCTTC. Translation: CASSKTSGTYNEQFF.

In the case of this clonotype: Given a much more abundant clone one base away, this may be a read error. The chain has TRBV28 and TRBJ1-6; D unresolved. V lost 7 bases and J 4 bases, leaving 11 bases between the germline ends. The CDR3 is 14 amino acids. CDR1 and CDR2 from the germline V gene are MDHEN and SYDVKM. CDR3: CASIREKYNSPLHF. The DNA for the CDR3 is TGTGCCAGCATACGGGAGAAGTATAATTCACCCCTCCACTTT.

The table lists this clonotype with a few counts. V and J are TRBV3-1 and TRBJ1-3; D ambiguous. This CDR3 region has 13 residues. In germline, CDR1 is LGHDT, CDR2 YNNKEL (reference sequence). V lost 4 bases and J lost 2, with 6 bases in between. CDR3 sequence: CASSLEAGNTIYF. Here the CDR3 DNA reads TGTGCCAGCAGCCTAGAGGCTGGAAACACCATATATTTT.

Many counts were recorded for this clonotype. This chain uses TRBV28 with TRBJ2-1, with D unclear. Trimming took 3 bases from V and 1 from J, leaving 7 bases between them. The CDR3 totals 14 residues. Germline V CDR1 and CDR2: MDHEN, SYDVKM. In DNA form, the CDR3 reads TGTGCCAGCAGTTTTGGGTTATCCTACAATGAGCAGTTCTTC. This sequence encodes CASSFGLSYNEQFF. The full variable domain, its missing parts supplied by reference TRBV28 and TRBJ2-1, is DVKVTQSSRYLVKRTGEKVFLECVQDMDHENMFWYRQDPGLGLRLIYFSYDVKMKEKGDIPEGYSVSREKKERFSLILESASTNQTSMYLCASSFGLSYNEQFFGPGTRLTVL.

This clonotype is medium-sized in the sample. V usage is TRBV2 and J usage is TRBJ1-2; the match to TRBD1 covers 8 bases. Germline values: CDR1 SNHLY, CDR2 FYNNEI. V lost 6 bases and J lost 4; bases outside the gene matches: 4. This CDR3 has 13 amino acids. The CDR3 sequence: CASRAGQVYGYTF. Written as DNA, the CDR3 is TGTGCCAGCAGGGCGGGACAGGTCTATGGCTACACCTTC.

The V gene is TRBV6-2 or TRBV6-3, the J gene TRBJ2-7, with unresolved D. In germline, CDR1 is MNHEY, CDR2 SVGEGT. V shed 0 bases and J shed 7 bases, with 7 bases lying between them. The CDR3 is 12 amino acids. CDR3 sequence (DNA): TGTGCCAGCAGTTACTCCACGGAGGAGCAGTACTTC. This encodes CASSYSTEEQYF.

This clonotype rates as medium-sized. The gene calls are TRBV20-1 and TRBJ1-5; D unresolved. CDR1 is DFQATT, CDR2 SNEGSKA, per germline (reference sequence). CDR3 length equals 15 residues. Trimming shortened V by 6 bases and J by 0 bases, and 15 bases separated the two germline ends. The CDR3 is CSAKEVKNSNQPQHF. The CDR3 bases are TGCAGTGCGAAGGAGGTTAAGAATAGCAATCAGCCCCAGCATTTT.

This clonotype occurred many times. This sequence joins TRBV11-2 and TRBJ1-4, with 7 bases that match TRBD1. This CDR3 region has 16 residues. CDR1 SGHAT and CDR2 FQNNGV come from the germline V gene. The junction had 11 bases not matched to a gene; V was cut back by 5 bases and J by 5 bases. The DNA of the CDR3 is TGTGCCAGCAGCCCTACTTCGACAGGGAAAAATGAAAAACTGTTTTTT. It specifies CASSPTSTGKNEKLFF.

As concerns this clonotype: With a much larger clone just one base away, this may be a read error. The chain couples TRBV6-2 or TRBV6-3 to TRBJ2-5; 7 nucleotides agree with TRBD1. Germline-derived CDR1 and CDR2 are MNHEY and SVGEGT. The CDR3 consists of 14 residues. CDR3 nucleotide sequence: TGTGCCAGCAGGGGGACAGTCCCGGAAGAGACCCATTACTTC. This gives the protein CASRGTVPEETHYF.

This clonotype turned up a few times. V is TRBV20-1 and J is TRBJ2-7; D is ambiguous. Trimming stripped 6 bases from V and 0 bases from J, with 18 bases between. CDR1 and CDR2 (germline): DFQATT, SNEGSKA (reference sequence). CDR3 length equals 15 residues. Written as DNA, the CDR3 is TGCAGTGCCTCACCATTGACACGAGACTCCTACGAGCAGTACTTC. Its translation is CSASPLTRDSYEQYF.

This clonotype was recorded many times. This chain joins TRBV18 and TRBJ1-2; TRBD1 aligns across 9 bases. Trimming removed 3 bases from V and 6 bases from J; junction bases left unmatched: 8. CDR1 is KGHSH and CDR2 is LQKENI in the germline V gene. The CDR3 extends over 15 amino acids. This CDR3 is CASSPEGQGLDGYTF. The DNA for the CDR3 is TGTGCCAGCTCACCTGAGGGACAGGGTTTGGATGGCTACACCTTC.

As regards this clonotype: A junction boundary mismatches the germline segment, possibly from a read error. The chain combines TRBV10-3 with TRBJ2-3, with D unresolved. Germline V CDR1 and CDR2: ENHRY, SYGVKD. CDR3 size: 15 residues. For the CDR3, the DNA is TGTGCCATCAGTGGGGAACGGGTTGGCACAGATACGAAGTATTTT. Translated: CAISGERVGTDTKYF.

In its sample, this clonotype was seen many times. This chain links TRBV11-2 with TRBJ2-2, with D uncertain. The germline V gene has CDR1 SGHAT and CDR2 FQNNGV. V was cut by 3 bases and J by 0 bases, with 8 bases left in between. The CDR3 is made up of 15 amino acids. The CDR3 DNA follows: TGTGCCAGCAGCTTGTCCGGTGCGAACACCGGGGAGCTGTTTTTT. Amino acid sequence: CASSLSGANTGELFF.

This sequence joins TRBV19 and TRBJ1-6, with TRBD1 matching over 8 bases. Per the germline V gene, CDR1 is LNHDA and CDR2 is SQIVND (reference sequence). The CDR3 contains 15 residues. J lost 6 bases, V lost 5 bases, and 6 bases had no gene match. Here the CDR3 reads CASSAEQGGNSPLHF. The CDR3 DNA sequence: TGTGCCAGTAGTGCAGAACAGGGGGGTAATTCACCCCTCCACTTT.

This clonotype appeared many times. The chain uses TRBV27 and TRBJ1-5; D unclear. The CDR3 spans 14 residues. V lost 3 bases, J lost 4 bases, and 10 bases lay in between. From germline, CDR1 is MNHEY and CDR2 SMNVEV (reference sequence). CDR3 loop: CASSLGGGNQPQHF. The CDR3 DNA reads as TGTGCCAGCAGTTTGGGAGGAGGGAATCAGCCCCAGCATTTT.